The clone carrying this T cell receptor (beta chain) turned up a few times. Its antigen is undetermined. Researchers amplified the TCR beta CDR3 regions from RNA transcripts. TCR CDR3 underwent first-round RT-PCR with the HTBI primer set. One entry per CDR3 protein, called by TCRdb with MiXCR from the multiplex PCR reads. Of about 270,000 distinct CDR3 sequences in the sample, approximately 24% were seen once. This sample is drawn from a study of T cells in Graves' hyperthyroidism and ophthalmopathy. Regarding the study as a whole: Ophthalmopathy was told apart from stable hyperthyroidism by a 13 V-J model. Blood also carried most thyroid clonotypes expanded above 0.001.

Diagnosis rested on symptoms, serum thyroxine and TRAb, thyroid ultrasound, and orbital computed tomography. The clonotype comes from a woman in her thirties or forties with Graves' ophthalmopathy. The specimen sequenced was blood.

In DNA, the CDR3 is TGTGCCAGCCGAGCGGGAGGGCCCTCTCAGTACTTC. Its protein is CASRAGGPSQYF. This chain connects TRBV6-2 or TRBV6-3 to TRBJ2-7, with 10 bases matching TRBD2. The junction had 8 bases not matched to a gene; V was cut back by 8 bases and J by 10 bases. The CDR3 is 12 amino acids. Germline values: CDR1 MNHEY, CDR2 SVGEGT.